This T cell receptor (beta chain) was recovered during a study of T-cell memory formation after mild COVID-19. Study conclusions and caveats: CD4+ contracting clones were mainly CM and EM; CD8+ ones, EMRA.

Details on this clonotype: As yet, its antigen is unknown.

The CDR3 runs 14 residues. V was shortened by 3 bases and J by 3 bases, with 12 bases between the two germline ends. Germline V CDR1 and CDR2: DFQATT, SNEGSKA (reference sequence). TCRdb redid the calling of the 5' RACE reads with MiXCR, one entry per CDR3 protein. The sample consists of about 500,000 distinct CDR3 sequences, just over 20% of them appearing once. This clonotype was obtained from an adult woman who had mild COVID-19 (a few samples of this study predate the infection). Cell type and time point are not known. The genes are TRBV20-1 and TRBJ1-3, with a possible D match to TRBD1 (5 bases). Sample: PBMCs or a T cell subset sorted from them (not recorded which). CDR3 nucleotides: TGCAGTGCTAGTGTCGACAGTTATGGAAACACCATATATTTT. This gives the protein CSASVDSYGNTIYF.